This TCR beta chain was recovered during a study of response to subunit inactivated influenza vaccine. TCRdb processed the RT-PCR reads anew with MiXCR; each CDR3 protein has one entry. This sample has about 530,000 distinct CDR3 sequences, with 12% found just once. In germline, CDR1 is ENHRY, CDR2 SYGVKD. Trimming removed 3 bases at V and 0 bases at J, with 12 bases between. There are 17 residues in the CDR3. The chain joins TRBV10-3 to TRBJ1-6; no clear D. The sequenced sample was PBMCs from blood, obtained on the day of vaccination. This clonotype originated in a man between 45 and 60 years old who received an inactivated influenza vaccine. The CDR3 loop is CAISDAEGSSYNSPLHF. DNA for the CDR3: TGTGCCATCAGTGACGCAGAAGGAAGCTCCTATAATTCACCCCTCCACTTT.